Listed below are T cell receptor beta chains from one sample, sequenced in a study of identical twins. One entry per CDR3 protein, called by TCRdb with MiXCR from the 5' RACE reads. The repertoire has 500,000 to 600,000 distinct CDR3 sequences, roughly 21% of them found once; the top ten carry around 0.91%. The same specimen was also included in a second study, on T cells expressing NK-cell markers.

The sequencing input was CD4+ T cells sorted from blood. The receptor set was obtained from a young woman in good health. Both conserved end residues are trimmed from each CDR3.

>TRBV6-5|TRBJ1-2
ASSYTGGYYGYT
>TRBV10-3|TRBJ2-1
AISETSANLWEQF
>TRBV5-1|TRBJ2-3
ASSLEGGGGTDTQY
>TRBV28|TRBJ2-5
ASSLAGMEATQY
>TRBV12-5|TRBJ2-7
ASGPRTGKQY
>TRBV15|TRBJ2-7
ATSRDRRYEQY
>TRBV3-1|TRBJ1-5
ASSHAADQPQH
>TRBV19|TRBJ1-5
ASKRSANQPQH
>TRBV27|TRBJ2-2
ASSLLPNDGELF
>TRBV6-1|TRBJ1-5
ASRENRNQPQH
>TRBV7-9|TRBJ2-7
ASSPRQGKNEQY
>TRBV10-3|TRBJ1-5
AISGSAGQPQH
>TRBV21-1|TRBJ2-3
ASPPSTSGDTDTQY
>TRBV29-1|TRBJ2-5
SVEDWGGETQY
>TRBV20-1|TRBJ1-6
SAQKYNSPLH
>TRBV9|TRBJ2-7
ASSGQKPYEQY
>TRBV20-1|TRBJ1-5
SARDGSYSNQPQH
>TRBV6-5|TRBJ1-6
ASSYSWATHNSPLH
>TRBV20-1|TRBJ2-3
SARANLFGDTQY
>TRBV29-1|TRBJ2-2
SVEGPANTGELF
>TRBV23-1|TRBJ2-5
ASSQSRGLVRETQY
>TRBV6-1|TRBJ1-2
ASRERTGRGYT
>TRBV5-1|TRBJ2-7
ASSLTGTGGAEEQY
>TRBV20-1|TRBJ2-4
SARDGRASGIKNIQY